This is a list of T cell receptor beta chains from one sample in a study of post-analysis software for immune sequencing data. MiXCR, applied by TCRdb to the PCR reads, yields one record per CDR3 protein. The sample holds a few hundred thousand distinct CDR3 sequences, approximately 31% seen once. The sample taken for sequencing was blood. The receptors here all came from a girl aged 2 to 17 with multiple sclerosis. The conserved cysteine and the conserved F or W are not part of the CDR3 here. Where a row states a size, it is once, few, many or the class of an expanded clone; other rows omit it.

J: TRBJ2-5
V: TRBV28
size: .
length: 12
CDR3: ASSLRAGRETQY

J: TRBJ2-3
V: TRBV7-9
size: few
length: 11
CDR3: ASSLESRGTQY

J: TRBJ2-1
V: TRBV28
size: .
length: 14
CDR3: ASTQGASGGRNEQF

J: TRBJ1-2
V: TRBV9
size: .
length: 13
CDR3: ASSPDGAPNYGYT

J: TRBJ1-1
V: TRBV12-3/TRBV12-4
size: .
length: 10
CDR3: ASSFPGIEAF

J: TRBJ2-5
V: TRBV6-5
size: .
length: 14
CDR3: ASRLRRGGEGETQY

J: TRBJ2-5
V: TRBV18
size: .
length: 12
CDR3: ASSPPEGEETQY

J: TRBJ2-6
V: TRBV4-1
size: .
length: 13
CDR3: ASSGPPGGANVLT

J: TRBJ2-3
V: TRBV20-1
size: .
length: 12
CDR3: SAQGQARTDTQY

J: TRBJ1-6
V: TRBV25-1
size: .
length: 11
CDR3: ASGGVGYSPLH

J: TRBJ1-2
V: TRBV6-5
size: few
length: 12
CDR3: ASSTRVSSYGYT

J: TRBJ2-1
V: TRBV20-1
size: .
length: 13
CDR3: SARRGLAGYNEQF

J: TRBJ2-3
V: TRBV29-1
size: few
length: 12
CDR3: SVAFGTSTDTQY

J: TRBJ2-7
V: TRBV5-5
size: few
length: 15
CDR3: ASSLVGLGTPTYEQY

J: TRBJ2-1
V: TRBV28
size: .
length: 13
CDR3: ASLAGSSSYNEQF

J: TRBJ2-5
V: TRBV25-1
size: .
length: 10
CDR3: ASGGPPSAQY

J: TRBJ2-1
V: TRBV29-1
size: few
length: 11
CDR3: STGQGRMNEQF